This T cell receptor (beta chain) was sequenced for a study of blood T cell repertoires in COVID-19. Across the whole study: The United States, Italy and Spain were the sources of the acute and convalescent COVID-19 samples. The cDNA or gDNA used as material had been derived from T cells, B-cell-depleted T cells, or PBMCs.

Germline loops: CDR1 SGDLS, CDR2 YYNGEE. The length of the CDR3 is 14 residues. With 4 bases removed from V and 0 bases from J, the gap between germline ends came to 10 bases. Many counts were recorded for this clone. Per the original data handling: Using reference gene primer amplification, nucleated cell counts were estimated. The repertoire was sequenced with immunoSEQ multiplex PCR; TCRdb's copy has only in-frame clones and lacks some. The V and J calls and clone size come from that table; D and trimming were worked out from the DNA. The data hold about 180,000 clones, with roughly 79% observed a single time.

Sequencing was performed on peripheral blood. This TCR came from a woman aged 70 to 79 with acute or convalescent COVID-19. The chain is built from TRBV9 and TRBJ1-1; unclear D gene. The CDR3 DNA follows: TGTGCCAGCAGCCCCTCACTCATGAACACTGAAGCTTTCTTT. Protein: CASSPSLMNTEAFF. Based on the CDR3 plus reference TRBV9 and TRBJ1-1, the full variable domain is DSGVTQTPKHLITATGQRVTLRCSPRSGDLSVYWYQQSLDQGLQFLIQYYNGEERAKGNILERFSAQQFPDLHSELNLSSLELGDSALYFCASSPSLMNTEAFFGQGTRLTVV.